This is a list of T cell receptor beta chains from one sample in a study of blood T cell repertoires in COVID-19. Assay: immunoSEQ multiplex PCR; the TCRdb copy retains only in-frame clones and omits some. The sample records about 38,000 clones, less than 90% being singletons. The specimen was peripheral blood. The receptors shown here come from a man aged 60 to 75 with COVID-19, enrolled during active disease. CDR3s include the opening cysteine and the closing phenylalanine or tryptophan. D genes are given only for firm matches. Clone sizes are given selectively: once, few, many, or a class where the clone is expanded.

j_call: TRBJ2-1
clone_size: NA
v_call: TRBV5-1
d_call: NA
cdr3_aa: CASSLGGPNEQFF

j_call: TRBJ1-1
clone_size: NA
v_call: TRBV14
d_call: NA
cdr3_aa: CASSPPGFGGLGTEAFF

j_call: TRBJ1-2
clone_size: NA
v_call: TRBV7-9
d_call: NA
cdr3_aa: CASSLAEGGNYGYTF

j_call: TRBJ2-7
clone_size: NA
v_call: TRBV30
d_call: TRBD2
cdr3_aa: CAWSPGREYEQYF

j_call: TRBJ2-7
clone_size: NA
v_call: TRBV6-5
d_call: TRBD1
cdr3_aa: CASRRTGGGYEQYF

j_call: TRBJ1-1
clone_size: NA
v_call: TRBV15
d_call: TRBD1
cdr3_aa: CATSKQGVKTEAFF

j_call: TRBJ2-5
clone_size: NA
v_call: TRBV6-2/TRBV6-3
d_call: NA
cdr3_aa: CASSYARVETQYF

j_call: TRBJ1-6
clone_size: once
v_call: TRBV5-4
d_call: NA
cdr3_aa: CASSLGQGKSPLHF

j_call: TRBJ1-5
clone_size: NA
v_call: TRBV5-1
d_call: TRBD1
cdr3_aa: CASATGTGDQPQHF

j_call: TRBJ1-4
clone_size: NA
v_call: TRBV19
d_call: TRBD1
cdr3_aa: CASSIGGQGTEKLFF

j_call: TRBJ1-6
clone_size: NA
v_call: TRBV2
d_call: NA
cdr3_aa: CASSEVRGASSPLHF

j_call: TRBJ1-2
clone_size: once
v_call: TRBV6-2/TRBV6-3
d_call: NA
cdr3_aa: CASSYGAGYGYTF

j_call: TRBJ2-2
clone_size: few
v_call: TRBV7-2
d_call: TRBD1
cdr3_aa: CASSLATGETGELFF

j_call: TRBJ2-7
clone_size: NA
v_call: TRBV7-8
d_call: TRBD2
cdr3_aa: CASSPGGEQYF

j_call: TRBJ2-5
clone_size: NA
v_call: TRBV6-6
d_call: NA
cdr3_aa: CASSKPDSSETQYF

j_call: TRBJ1-5
clone_size: few
v_call: TRBV5-4
d_call: NA
cdr3_aa: CASSQPGSNQPQHF

j_call: TRBJ2-3
clone_size: NA
v_call: TRBV9
d_call: TRBD1
cdr3_aa: CASSLSRGRDTQYF

j_call: TRBJ1-1
clone_size: NA
v_call: TRBV5-1
d_call: NA
cdr3_aa: CASSFGQQTTEAFF

j_call: TRBJ1-2
clone_size: NA
v_call: TRBV6-5
d_call: TRBD1
cdr3_aa: CASRPGQGAWDGYTF

j_call: TRBJ1-1
clone_size: NA
v_call: TRBV4-1
d_call: NA
cdr3_aa: CASSRYQTNTEAFF

j_call: TRBJ1-1
clone_size: NA
v_call: TRBV3-1/TRBV3-2
d_call: TRBD1
cdr3_aa: CASSPRQGVNTEAFF

j_call: TRBJ1-2
clone_size: once
v_call: TRBV19
d_call: NA
cdr3_aa: CASHPGGTNYGYTF

j_call: TRBJ2-3
clone_size: NA
v_call: TRBV19
d_call: TRBD2
cdr3_aa: CASSISGGSTDTQYF

j_call: TRBJ1-1
clone_size: once
v_call: TRBV6-5
d_call: TRBD1
cdr3_aa: CASRLAGTGEAFF

j_call: TRBJ1-5
clone_size: NA
v_call: TRBV7-2
d_call: NA
cdr3_aa: CASSLDREGGLTQHF

j_call: TRBJ1-1
clone_size: few
v_call: TRBV5-1
d_call: NA
cdr3_aa: CASSLAGYTEAFF

j_call: TRBJ2-3
clone_size: NA
v_call: TRBV28
d_call: NA
cdr3_aa: CASSSQGERGTDTQYF

j_call: TRBJ2-5
clone_size: NA
v_call: TRBV19
d_call: TRBD1
cdr3_aa: CASGGQGVWETQYF

j_call: TRBJ2-7
clone_size: NA
v_call: TRBV7-2
d_call: TRBD1
cdr3_aa: CASSPDRGPYEQYF

j_call: TRBJ2-2
clone_size: few
v_call: TRBV10-3
d_call: NA
cdr3_aa: CAISPWERNTGELFF

j_call: TRBJ2-2
clone_size: NA
v_call: TRBV25-1
d_call: TRBD2
cdr3_aa: CASQRGRLGELFF

j_call: TRBJ2-2
clone_size: NA
v_call: TRBV19
d_call: TRBD2
cdr3_aa: CASSMEAASGSTGELFF

j_call: TRBJ1-2
clone_size: NA
v_call: TRBV5-4
d_call: NA
cdr3_aa: CASSLWRGGYTF

j_call: TRBJ2-1
clone_size: once
v_call: TRBV9
d_call: TRBD2
cdr3_aa: CASSESSGRKHEQFF

j_call: TRBJ1-1
clone_size: NA
v_call: TRBV6-1
d_call: TRBD1
cdr3_aa: CASSERYRGSEAFF

j_call: TRBJ1-1
clone_size: NA
v_call: TRBV10-3
d_call: NA
cdr3_aa: CAISVGVDTEAFF

j_call: TRBJ1-6
clone_size: NA
v_call: TRBV28
d_call: TRBD1
cdr3_aa: CASSRDRGNSPLHF

j_call: TRBJ1-2
clone_size: NA
v_call: TRBV27
d_call: TRBD1
cdr3_aa: CASSSWGDRPNYGYTF

j_call: TRBJ2-7
clone_size: NA
v_call: TRBV6-5
d_call: TRBD1
cdr3_aa: CASTGQNYEQYF

j_call: TRBJ2-7
clone_size: NA
v_call: TRBV9
d_call: NA
cdr3_aa: CASSVAPGTYEQYF

j_call: TRBJ2-4
clone_size: NA
v_call: TRBV19
d_call: NA
cdr3_aa: CASSIKPRQTSYMSKNIQYF

j_call: TRBJ1-6
clone_size: NA
v_call: TRBV7-9
d_call: NA
cdr3_aa: CASSSEEEQLHF

j_call: TRBJ2-1
clone_size: NA
v_call: TRBV5-4
d_call: TRBD1
cdr3_aa: CASSPGGRGVRNEQFF

j_call: TRBJ2-5
clone_size: NA
v_call: TRBV5-4
d_call: NA
cdr3_aa: CASSLGLGTQETQYF

j_call: TRBJ2-1
clone_size: NA
v_call: TRBV6-1
d_call: NA
cdr3_aa: CASSEGGLGNEQFF

j_call: TRBJ2-7
clone_size: once
v_call: TRBV19
d_call: TRBD1
cdr3_aa: CASSGQGQSYEQYF

j_call: TRBJ1-5
clone_size: medium-sized
v_call: TRBV4-3
d_call: NA
cdr3_aa: CASSQEIAYSNQPQHF

j_call: TRBJ1-1
clone_size: NA
v_call: TRBV27
d_call: TRBD1
cdr3_aa: CASNRQGPNTEAFF